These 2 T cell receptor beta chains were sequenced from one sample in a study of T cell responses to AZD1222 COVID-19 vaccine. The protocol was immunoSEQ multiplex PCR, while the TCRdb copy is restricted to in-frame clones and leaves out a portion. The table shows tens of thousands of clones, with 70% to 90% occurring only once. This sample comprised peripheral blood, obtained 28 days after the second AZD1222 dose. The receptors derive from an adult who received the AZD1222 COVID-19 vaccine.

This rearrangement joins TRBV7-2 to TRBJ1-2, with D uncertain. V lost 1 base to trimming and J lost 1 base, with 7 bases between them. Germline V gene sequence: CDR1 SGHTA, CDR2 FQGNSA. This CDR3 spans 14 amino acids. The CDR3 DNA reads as TGTGCCAGCAGCTTAGGCGGAAATAACTATGGCTACACCTTC. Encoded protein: CASSLGGNNYGYTF.

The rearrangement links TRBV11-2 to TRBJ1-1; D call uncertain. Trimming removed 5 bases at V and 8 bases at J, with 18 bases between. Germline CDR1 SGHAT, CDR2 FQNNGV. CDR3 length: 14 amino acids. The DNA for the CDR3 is TGTGCCAGCAGCGCAGCGGCCCAGATTTCCGAAGCTTTCTTT. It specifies CASSAAAQISEAFF.